The T cell receptor (beta chain) described here comes from a study of blood T cell repertoires in COVID-19. The data were produced by immunoSEQ multiplex PCR, yet TCRdb's version contains in-frame clones alone and is incomplete. Of around 130,000 clones in the sample, 70% to 80% were seen once. Trimming removed 0 bases from V and 0 bases from J, with 17 bases in between. From germline, CDR1 is MNHNS and CDR2 SASEGT. This CDR3 spans 18 amino acids. Sequencing input: peripheral blood. This TCR was sampled from a human donor in a cohort sampled during active COVID-19. This chain links TRBV6-1 with TRBJ1-1, with D maybe TRBD1 (6 bases). CDR3 sequence reads: CASSEAALDSYLNTEAFF. CDR3 coding DNA: TGTGCCAGCAGTGAAGCCGCCTTGGACAGCTATCTGAACACTGAAGCTTTCTTT.